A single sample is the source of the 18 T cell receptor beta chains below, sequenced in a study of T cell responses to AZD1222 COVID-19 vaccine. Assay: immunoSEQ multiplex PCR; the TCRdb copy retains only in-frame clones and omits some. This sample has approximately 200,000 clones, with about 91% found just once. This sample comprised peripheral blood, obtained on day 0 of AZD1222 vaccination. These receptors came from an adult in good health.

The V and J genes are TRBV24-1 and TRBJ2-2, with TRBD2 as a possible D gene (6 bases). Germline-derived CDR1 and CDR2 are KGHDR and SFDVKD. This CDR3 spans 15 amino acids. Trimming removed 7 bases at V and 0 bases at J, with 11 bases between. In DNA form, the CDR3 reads TGTGCCACCAGCACCGGGGGAGCGAACACCGGGGAGCTGTTTTTT. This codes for CATSTGGANTGELFF.

The CDR3 sequence is CASSLEQAGQPQHF. In DNA, the CDR3 is TGTGCCAGCAGCCTTGAGCAGGCTGGGCAGCCCCAGCATTTT. J is TRBJ1-5 and V is TRBV3-1 (or the pseudogene TRBV3-2), with D unresolved. The CDR3 consists of 14 residues. With 4 bases removed from V and 7 bases from J, the gap between germline ends came to 14 bases. Germline V gene data show CDR1 as LGHDT and CDR2 as YNNKEL (reference sequence).

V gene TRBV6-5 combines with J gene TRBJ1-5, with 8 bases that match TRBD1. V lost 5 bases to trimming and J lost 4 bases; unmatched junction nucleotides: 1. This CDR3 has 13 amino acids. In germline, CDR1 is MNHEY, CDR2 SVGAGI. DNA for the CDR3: TGTGCCAGCAGTAGACAGGGGAATCAGCCCCAGCATTTT. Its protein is CASSRQGNQPQHF.

This CDR3 reads CASSSATPEQYF. CDR3 nucleotide sequence: TGTGCCAGCAGCTCCGCAACCCCCGAGCAGTACTTC. This chain joins TRBV2 and TRBJ2-7; unclear D gene. The V end lost 6 bases, the J end lost 6 bases, and 12 bases lay between the germline ends. CDR3 size: 12 residues. CDR1 is SNHLY, CDR2 FYNNEI, per germline.

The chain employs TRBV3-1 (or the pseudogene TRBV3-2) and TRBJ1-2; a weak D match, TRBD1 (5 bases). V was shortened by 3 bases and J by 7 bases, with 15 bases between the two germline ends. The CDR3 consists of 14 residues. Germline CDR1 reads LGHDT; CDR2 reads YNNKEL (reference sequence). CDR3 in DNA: TGTGCCAGCAGCCACCAACCGGGGCGCAGTGGCTACACCTTC. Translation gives CASSHQPGRSGYTF.

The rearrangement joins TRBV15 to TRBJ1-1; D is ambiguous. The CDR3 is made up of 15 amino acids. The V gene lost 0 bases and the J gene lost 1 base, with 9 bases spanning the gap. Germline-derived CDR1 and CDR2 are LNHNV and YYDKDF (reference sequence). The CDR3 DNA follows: TGTGCCACCAGCAGAGACCGGGAAACGAACACTGAAGCTTTCTTT. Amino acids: CATSRDRETNTEAFF.

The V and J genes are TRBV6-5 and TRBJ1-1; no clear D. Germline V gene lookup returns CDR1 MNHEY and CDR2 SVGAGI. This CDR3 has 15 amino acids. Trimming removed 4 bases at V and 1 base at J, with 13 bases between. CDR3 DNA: TGTGCCAGCAGTTCCCTGGTGGGGAGGAACACTGAAGCTTTCTTT. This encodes CASSSLVGRNTEAFF.

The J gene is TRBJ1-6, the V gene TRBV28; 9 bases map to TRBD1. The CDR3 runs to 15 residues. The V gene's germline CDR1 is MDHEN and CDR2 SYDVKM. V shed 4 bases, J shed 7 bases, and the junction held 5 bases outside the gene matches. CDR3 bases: TGTGCCAGCAGTTGGGACAGGGTAGAAAATTCACCCCTCCACTTT. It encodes CASSWDRVENSPLHF. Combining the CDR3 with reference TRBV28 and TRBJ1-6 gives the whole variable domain DVKVTQSSRYLVKRTGEKVFLECVQDMDHENMFWYRQDPGLGLRLIYFSYDVKMKEKGDIPEGYSVSREKKERFSLILESASTNQTSMYLCASSWDRVENSPLHFGNGTRLTVT.

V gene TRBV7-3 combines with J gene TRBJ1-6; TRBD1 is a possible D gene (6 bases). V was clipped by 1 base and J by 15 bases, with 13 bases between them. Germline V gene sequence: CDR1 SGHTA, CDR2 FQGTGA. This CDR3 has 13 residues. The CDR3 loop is CASSLNRDSVLHF. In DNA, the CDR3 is TGTGCCAGCAGCTTAAACAGGGATAGCGTCCTCCACTTT.

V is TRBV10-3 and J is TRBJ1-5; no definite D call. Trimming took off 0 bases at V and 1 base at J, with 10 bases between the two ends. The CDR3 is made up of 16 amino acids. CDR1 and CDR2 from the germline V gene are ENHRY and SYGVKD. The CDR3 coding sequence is TGTGCCATCAGTGAGTCTGGAAGGGAGAGCAATCAGCCCCAGCATTTT. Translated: CAISESGRESNQPQHF.

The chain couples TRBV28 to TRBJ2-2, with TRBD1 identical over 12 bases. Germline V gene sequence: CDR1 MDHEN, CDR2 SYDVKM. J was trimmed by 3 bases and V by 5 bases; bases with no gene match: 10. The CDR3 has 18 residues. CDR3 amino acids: CASSPWDRGRRYTGELFF. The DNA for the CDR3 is TGTGCCAGCAGTCCCTGGGACAGGGGGCGCCGGTACACCGGGGAGCTGTTTTTT.

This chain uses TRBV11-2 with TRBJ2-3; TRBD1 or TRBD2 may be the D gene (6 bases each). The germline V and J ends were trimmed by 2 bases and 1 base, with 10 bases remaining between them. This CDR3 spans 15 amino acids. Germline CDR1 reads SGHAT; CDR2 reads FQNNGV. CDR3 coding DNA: TGTGCCAGCAGCTTATTAGGGGGGCGCACAGATACGCAGTATTTT. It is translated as CASSLLGGRTDTQYF. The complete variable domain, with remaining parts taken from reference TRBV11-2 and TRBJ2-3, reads EAGVAQSPRYKIIEKRQSVAFWCNPISGHATLYWYQQILGQGPKLLIQFQNNGVVDDSQLPKDRFSAERLKGVDSTLKIQPAKLEDSAVYLCASSLLGGRTDTQYFGPGTRLTVL.

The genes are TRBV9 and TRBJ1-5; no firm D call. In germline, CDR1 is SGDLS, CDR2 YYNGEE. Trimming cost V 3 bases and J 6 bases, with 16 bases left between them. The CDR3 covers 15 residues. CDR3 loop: CASSEDAGVGQPQHF. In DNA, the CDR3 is TGTGCCAGCAGCGAGGACGCAGGTGTGGGTCAGCCCCAGCATTTT.

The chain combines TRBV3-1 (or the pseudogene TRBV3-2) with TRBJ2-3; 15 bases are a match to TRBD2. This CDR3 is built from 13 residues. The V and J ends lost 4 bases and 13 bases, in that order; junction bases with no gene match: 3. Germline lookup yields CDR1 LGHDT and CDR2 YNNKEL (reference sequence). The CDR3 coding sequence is TGTGCCAGCAGCCCGGGACTAGCGGGGGGCAAGTATTTT. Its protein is CASSPGLAGGKYF.

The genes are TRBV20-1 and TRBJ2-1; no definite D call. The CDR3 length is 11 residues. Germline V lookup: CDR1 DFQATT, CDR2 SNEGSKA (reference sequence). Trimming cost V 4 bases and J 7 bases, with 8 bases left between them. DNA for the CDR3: TGCAGTGCTAAAGGTTTGAATGAGCAGTTCTTC. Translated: CSAKGLNEQFF.

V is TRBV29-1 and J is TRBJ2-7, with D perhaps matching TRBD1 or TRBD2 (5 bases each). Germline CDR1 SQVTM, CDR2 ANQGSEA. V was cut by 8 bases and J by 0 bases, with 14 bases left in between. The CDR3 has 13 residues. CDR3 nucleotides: TGCAGCTACCGGGACGGCCTCTCCTACGAGCAGTACTTC. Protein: CSYRDGLSYEQYF.

The CDR3 here is CASSLGADGYTF. In DNA, the CDR3 is TGTGCCAGCAGCTTAGGGGCGGACGGCTACACCTTC. V gene TRBV7-9 combines with J gene TRBJ1-2; D gene ambiguous. The V gene lost 1 base and the J gene lost 8 bases, with 8 bases spanning the gap. This CDR3 has 12 residues. Germline CDR1 reads SEHNR; CDR2 reads FQNEAQ (reference sequence).

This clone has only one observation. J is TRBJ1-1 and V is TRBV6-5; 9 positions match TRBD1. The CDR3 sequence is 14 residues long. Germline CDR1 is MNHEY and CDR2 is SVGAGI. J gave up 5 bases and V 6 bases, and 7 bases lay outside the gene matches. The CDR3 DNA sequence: TGTGCCAGCAGCCCATGGGACAGGGAGACTGAAGCTTTCTTT. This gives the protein CASSPWDRETEAFF.